Listed here is a single TCR beta chain. Its cognate antigen is unknown. This specimen comes from a study of blood T cells in healthy people across ages. Overall study results and limits: Greater diversity and more naive CD4+ cells were seen in long-lived donors than in aged donors.

Next came a second PCR, run for roughly 7 to 12 cycles, which used a sample-barcoded 5' primer along with a J-beta primer mix. From the 5' RACE reads, TCRdb called clonotypes with MiXCR, one entry per CDR3 protein. Among about 800,000 distinct CDR3 sequences listed, roughly 25% were seen once. The CDR3 is 11 residues long. With 7 bases removed from V and 7 bases from J, the gap between germline ends came to 11 bases. These data were likewise used in another study, on T cells of mothers and their children. According to that study: Biologically related mothers and children overlapped slightly more than unrelated pairs, a non-significant difference.

V and J are TRBV12-3 or TRBV12-4 and TRBJ2-7, with D unresolved. Sequenced sample: blood. The receptor's source is a boy aged 5 to 17 in good health. CDR3: CASTQAQEQYF. The CDR3 coding sequence is TGTGCCAGCACCCAAGCCCAGGAGCAGTACTTC.